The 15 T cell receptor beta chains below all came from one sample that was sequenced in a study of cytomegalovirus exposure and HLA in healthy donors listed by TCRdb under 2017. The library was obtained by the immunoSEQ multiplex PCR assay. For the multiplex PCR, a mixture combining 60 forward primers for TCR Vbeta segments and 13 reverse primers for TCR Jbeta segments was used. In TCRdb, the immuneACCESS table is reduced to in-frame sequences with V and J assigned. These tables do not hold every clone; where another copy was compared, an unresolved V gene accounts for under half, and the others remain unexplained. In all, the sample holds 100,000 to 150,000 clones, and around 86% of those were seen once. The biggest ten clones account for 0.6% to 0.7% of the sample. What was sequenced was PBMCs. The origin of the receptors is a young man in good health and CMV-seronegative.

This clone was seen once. CDR3 bases: TGTGCCAGCAGTTTGGGGACAGGTATAACCTACGAGCAGTACTTC. Its protein product is CASSLGTGITYEQYF. The chain recombines TRBV28 with TRBJ2-7; 8 bases match TRBD1. The CDR3 length is 15 residues. Germline CDR1 and CDR2: MDHEN and SYDVKM. V lost 3 bases, J lost 2 bases, and 6 bases stayed unmatched.

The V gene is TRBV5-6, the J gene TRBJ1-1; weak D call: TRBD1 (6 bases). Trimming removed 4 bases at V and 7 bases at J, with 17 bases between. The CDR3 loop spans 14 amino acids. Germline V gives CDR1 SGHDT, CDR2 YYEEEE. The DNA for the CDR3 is TGTGCCAGCAGCCCCTGGACAGACCAAAGTGAAGCTTTCTTT. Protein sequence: CASSPWTDQSEAFF.

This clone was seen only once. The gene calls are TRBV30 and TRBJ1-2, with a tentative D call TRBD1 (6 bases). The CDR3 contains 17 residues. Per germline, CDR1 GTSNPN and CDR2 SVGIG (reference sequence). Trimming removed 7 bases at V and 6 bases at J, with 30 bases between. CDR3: CASDGLWAGENWDGYTF. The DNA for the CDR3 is TGTGCCTCTGACGGCCTTTGGGCAGGGGAAAACTGGGATGGCTACACCTTC.

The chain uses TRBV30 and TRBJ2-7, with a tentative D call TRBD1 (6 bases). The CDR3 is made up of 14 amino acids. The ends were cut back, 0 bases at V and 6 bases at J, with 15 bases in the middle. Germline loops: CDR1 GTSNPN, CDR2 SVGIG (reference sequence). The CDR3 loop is CAWSVGHPSAEQYF. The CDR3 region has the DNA TGTGCCTGGAGTGTGGGACATCCGTCGGCCGAGCAGTACTTC.

This chain's CDR3 is CAWSVTRAYEQYF. The CDR3 DNA sequence: TGTGCCTGGAGTGTAACGCGGGCCTACGAGCAGTACTTC. The chain couples TRBV30 to TRBJ2-7; perhaps TRBD2 as D (5 bases). V was clipped by 0 bases and J by 2 bases, with 8 bases between them. Germline V gene sequence: CDR1 GTSNPN, CDR2 SVGIG (reference sequence). CDR3 length equals 13 residues.

The CDR3 is CASSSPTDYEQYF. In nucleotides, the CDR3 is TGCGCCAGCAGCTCACCGACAGACTACGAGCAGTACTTC. This chain links TRBV5-1 with TRBJ2-7; tentatively, D is TRBD1 (5 bases). Trimming removed 3 bases at V and 3 bases at J, with 10 bases between. Germline loops: CDR1 SGHRS, CDR2 YFSETQ. This CDR3 is built from 13 residues.

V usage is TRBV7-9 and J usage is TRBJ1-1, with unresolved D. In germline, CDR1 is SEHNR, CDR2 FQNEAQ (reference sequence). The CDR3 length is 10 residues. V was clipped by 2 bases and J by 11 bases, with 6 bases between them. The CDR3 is CASSLRGAFF. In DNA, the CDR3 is TGTGCCAGCAGCTTAAGAGGCGCTTTCTTT.

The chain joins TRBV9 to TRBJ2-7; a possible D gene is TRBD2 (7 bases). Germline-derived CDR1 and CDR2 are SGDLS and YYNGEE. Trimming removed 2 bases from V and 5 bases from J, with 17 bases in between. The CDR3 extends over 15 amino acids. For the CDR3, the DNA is TGTGCCAGCAGCGTTGGGGGGCGGGGGACGGACGAGCAGTACTTC. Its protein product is CASSVGGRGTDEQYF.

The CDR3 DNA sequence: TGCGCCAGCAGCCCAAACCCGGACAGAACCGGGGAGCTGTTTTTT. The encoded protein is CASSPNPDRTGELFF. The chain is built from TRBV5-1 and TRBJ2-2; tentative D call: TRBD1 (6 bases). Germline lookup yields CDR1 SGHRS and CDR2 YFSETQ. Trimming left V 4 bases short and J 5 bases short, with 15 bases between. The CDR3 loop spans 15 amino acids.

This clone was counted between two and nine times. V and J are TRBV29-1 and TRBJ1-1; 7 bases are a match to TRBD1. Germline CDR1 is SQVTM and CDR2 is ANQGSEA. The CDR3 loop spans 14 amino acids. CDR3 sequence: CSTGANLMNTEAFF. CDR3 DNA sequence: TGCAGTACAGGGGCGAACCTGATGAACACTGAAGCTTTCTTT.

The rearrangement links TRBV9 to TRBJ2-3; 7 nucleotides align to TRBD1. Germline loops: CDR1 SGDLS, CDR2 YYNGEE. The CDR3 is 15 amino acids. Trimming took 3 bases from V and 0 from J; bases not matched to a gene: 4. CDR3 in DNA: TGTGCCAGCAGCGACCGGGACAGTAGCACAGATACGCAGTATTTT. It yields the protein CASSDRDSSTDTQYF.

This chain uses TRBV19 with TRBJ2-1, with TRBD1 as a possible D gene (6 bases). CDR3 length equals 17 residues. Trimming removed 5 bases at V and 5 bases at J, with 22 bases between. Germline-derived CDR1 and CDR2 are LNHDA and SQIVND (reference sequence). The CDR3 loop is CASSGEVDRRTHNEQFF. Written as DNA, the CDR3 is TGTGCCAGTAGTGGTGAAGTAGACAGGAGAACCCACAATGAGCAGTTCTTC.

CDR3 protein: CASSRGRGYTEAFF. The CDR3 DNA reads as TGTGCCAGCAGTCGGGGCCGGGGGTACACTGAAGCTTTCTTT. The chain employs TRBV28 and TRBJ1-1, with D maybe TRBD1 (5 bases). The germline gives CDR1 MDHEN, CDR2 SYDVKM. This CDR3 has 14 amino acids. The V and J ends lost 5 bases and 3 bases respectively, with 13 bases between them.

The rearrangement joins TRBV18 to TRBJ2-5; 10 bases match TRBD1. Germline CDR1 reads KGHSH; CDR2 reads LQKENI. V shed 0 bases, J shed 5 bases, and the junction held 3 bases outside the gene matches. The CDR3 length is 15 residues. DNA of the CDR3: TGTGCCAGCTCACCACCGGGGACAGGGGAGGAGACCCAGTACTTC. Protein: CASSPPGTGEETQYF.

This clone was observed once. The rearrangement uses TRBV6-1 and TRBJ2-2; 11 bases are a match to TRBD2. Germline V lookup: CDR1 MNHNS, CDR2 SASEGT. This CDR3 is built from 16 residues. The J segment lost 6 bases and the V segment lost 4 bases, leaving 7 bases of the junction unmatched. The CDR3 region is CASSGGSGGAPGELFF. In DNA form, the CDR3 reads TGTGCCAGCAGTGGGGGTAGCGGGGGGGCCCCCGGGGAGCTGTTTTTT.